The 25 T cell receptor beta chains given below trace back to one sample, sequenced in a study of cytomegalovirus exposure and HLA in healthy donors. Use of 60 Vbeta and 13 Jbeta primers characterized the PCR. The assay was immunoSEQ multiplex PCR, and TCRdb's table has in-frame clones only and misses some. Of around 130,000 clones listed, approximately 85% are singletons. Material for sequencing was PBMCs. Source of these receptors: a woman aged 40 to 50 in good health and CMV-seronegative.

The rearrangement links TRBV4-1 to TRBJ2-2, with 8 nucleotides matching TRBD2. The V gene end was trimmed by 2 bases and the J gene end by 4 bases; junction bases not matched to a gene: 3. The germline gives CDR1 MGHRA, CDR2 YSYEKL. The CDR3 runs 15 residues. The CDR3 DNA follows: TGCGCCAGCAGCCAATTAGCGGGAACCACCGGGGAGCTGTTTTTT. This gives the protein CASSQLAGTTGELFF.

CDR3 nucleotide sequence: TGTGCCAGCAGCTTCCCTGCCGGACGGCGGGGCGAAAAACTGTTTTTT. Translation: CASSFPAGRRGEKLFF. This rearrangement joins TRBV7-9 to TRBJ1-4; TRBD1 is a possible D gene (5 bases). Germline V gene lookup returns CDR1 SEHNR and CDR2 FQNEAQ (reference sequence). The length of the CDR3 is 16 residues. V lost 3 bases to trimming and J lost 8 bases, with 19 bases between them.

The chain carries TRBV11-3 and TRBJ2-7; weak D call: TRBD1 (6 bases). CDR3 size: 15 residues. Per the germline V gene, CDR1 is SGHNT and CDR2 is YENEEA. V lost 3 bases and J 4 bases, leaving 16 bases between the germline ends. The CDR3 region has the DNA TGTGCCAGCAGCTTGGGGGCCCTCACCTTTTACGAGCAGTACTTC. It specifies CASSLGALTFYEQYF.

The gene calls are TRBV6-5 and TRBJ2-1; a weak D match, TRBD2 (6 bases). The germline V gene has CDR1 MNHEY and CDR2 SVGAGI. The length of the CDR3 is 14 residues. Trimming removed 2 bases from V and 7 bases from J, with 12 bases in between. The CDR3 sequence: CASSYGWRANEQFF. The CDR3 DNA reads TGTGCCAGCAGTTACGGTTGGAGGGCAAATGAGCAGTTCTTC.

This chain links TRBV7-2 with TRBJ2-1; D call uncertain. Germline V gene data show CDR1 as SGHTA and CDR2 as FQGNSA. V lost 1 base to trimming and J lost 8 bases, with 15 bases between them. CDR3 length: 15 amino acids. The CDR3 here is CASSLVSPQFDEQFF. The CDR3, as DNA: TGTGCCAGCAGCTTAGTGAGTCCCCAATTCGATGAGCAGTTCTTC.

The chain links TRBV30 to TRBJ1-5, with 8 bases fitting TRBD1. This CDR3 is built from 12 residues. The germline V gene has CDR1 GTSNPN and CDR2 SVGIG (reference sequence). V lost 8 bases and J lost 5; bases outside the gene matches: 5. CDR3 in amino acids: CAGGQGDQPQHF. The CDR3 nucleotides read TGTGCCGGAGGACAGGGAGATCAGCCCCAGCATTTT.

V is TRBV6-5 and J is TRBJ2-7; perhaps TRBD2 as D (7 bases). From germline, CDR1 is MNHEY and CDR2 SVGAGI. V lost 5 bases and J 4 bases, leaving 15 bases between the germline ends. The CDR3 runs to 14 residues. This CDR3 is CASSPGGGRYEQYF. The CDR3 DNA is TGTGCCAGCAGTCCGGGCGGGGGCCGGTACGAGCAGTACTTC.

The chain is built from TRBV5-1 and TRBJ2-3; D is perhaps TRBD1 (5 bases). The CDR3 totals 13 residues. CDR1 is SGHRS and CDR2 is YFSETQ in the germline V gene. Trimming stripped 7 bases from V and 5 bases from J, with 14 bases between. CDR3 sequence reads: CASQLEGVDTQYF. The CDR3 nucleotides read TGCGCCAGCCAGCTGGAAGGGGTAGATACGCAGTATTTT.

This clone turned up a few times. The genes are TRBV10-3 and TRBJ2-7; weak D call: TRBD2 (5 bases). Germline CDR1 reads ENHRY; CDR2 reads SYGVKD. V was shortened by 4 bases and J by 3 bases, with 16 bases between the two germline ends. The CDR3 runs to 15 residues. CDR3 bases: TGTGCCATCAGTGGGATCGCGGGCTCCGTCTACGAGCAGTACTTC. As protein: CAISGIAGSVYEQYF.

The V call is TRBV27, the J call TRBJ2-2; maybe TRBD1 (5 bases). V was trimmed by 5 bases and J by 5 bases, leaving 12 bases between them. Germline-derived CDR1 and CDR2 are MNHEY and SMNVEV (reference sequence). The CDR3 is 14 amino acids. As DNA, the CDR3 is TGTGCCAGCAGTCCCCAGCCAGGGACCGGGGAGCTGTTTTTT. It yields the protein CASSPQPGTGELFF.

The rearrangement links TRBV10-3 to TRBJ1-5; the match to TRBD1 covers 8 bases. The germline V gene has CDR1 ENHRY and CDR2 SYGVKD. V dropped 7 bases and J dropped 4; count of bases not matched to a gene: 6. The CDR3 has 14 residues. This CDR3 reads CAITNGDRNQPQHF. In nucleotides, the CDR3 is TGTGCCATCACCAACGGGGACAGGAATCAGCCCCAGCATTTT.

The chain couples TRBV27 to TRBJ2-7; 7 bases are a match to TRBD1. The germline V gene has CDR1 MNHEY and CDR2 SMNVEV (reference sequence). V lost 4 bases and J lost 5; bases outside the gene matches: 11. CDR3 length: 15 amino acids. CDR3 protein: CASSSELQGRNEQYF. The DNA for the CDR3 is TGTGCCAGCAGTTCGGAGCTACAGGGGCGAAACGAGCAGTACTTC.

This chain joins TRBV11-3 and TRBJ1-6, with D unresolved. Trimming stripped 5 bases from V and 6 bases from J, with 14 bases between. There are 15 residues in the CDR3. From germline, CDR1 is SGHNT and CDR2 YENEEA. The CDR3: CASSPTGEVNSPLHF. Here the CDR3 DNA reads TGTGCCAGCAGCCCGACCGGGGAGGTTAATTCACCCCTCCACTTT.

In nucleotides, the CDR3 is TGTGCCAGCAGCTCGGACAGGGGCACAGATACGCAGTATTTT. Its translation is CASSSDRGTDTQYF. This rearrangement joins TRBV6-1 to TRBJ2-3; 8 nucleotides match TRBD1. With 6 bases clipped from V and 1 base from J, the junction kept 3 bases outside the gene matches. Germline values: CDR1 MNHNS, CDR2 SASEGT. This CDR3 region has 14 residues.

CDR3 nucleotide sequence: TGCGCCAGCAGGGTCCCCCGTACAGGAGCTTCTGGAAACACCATATATTTT. The encoded protein is CASRVPRTGASGNTIYF. V usage is TRBV10-2 and J usage is TRBJ1-3; the D gene is possibly TRBD1 (5 bases). CDR1 WSHSY and CDR2 SAAADI come from the germline V gene. V gave up 6 bases and J gave up 1 base, with 19 bases separating them. This CDR3 is 17 amino acids long.

The chain employs TRBV7-9 and TRBJ2-7, with 7 bases fitting TRBD1. The germline CDR1 and CDR2 sequences are SEHNR and FQNEAQ (reference sequence). J lost 0 bases, V lost 1 base, and 3 bases had no gene match. The CDR3 has 15 amino acids. CDR3 amino acids: CASSLGTGYSYEQYF. In nucleotides, the CDR3 is TGTGCCAGCAGCTTAGGGACAGGTTACTCCTACGAGCAGTACTTC. The full variable domain, its missing parts supplied by reference TRBV7-9 and TRBJ2-7, is DTGVSQNPRHKITKRGQNVTFRCDPISEHNRLYWYRQTLGQGPEFLTYFQNEAQLEKSRLLSDRFSAERPKGSFSTLEIQRTEQGDSAMYLCASSLGTGYSYEQYFGPGTRLTVT.

The chain has TRBV29-1 and TRBJ1-1; tentative D call: TRBD1 (6 bases). Germline CDR1 and CDR2: SQVTM and ANQGSEA. Trimming left V 4 bases short and J 2 bases short, with 11 bases between. This CDR3 comprises 13 residues. Here the CDR3 DNA reads TGCAGCGTTGGGACAGACTTTAACACTGAAGCTTTCTTT. Amino acid sequence: CSVGTDFNTEAFF.

Concerning this clone itself: One end of the junction fails to match germline, which may point to a read error. The rearrangement uses TRBV7-9 and TRBJ2-7; weak D call: TRBD2 (5 bases). The germline gives CDR1 SEHNR, CDR2 FQNEAQ (reference sequence). This CDR3 has 15 amino acids. The CDR3 DNA sequence: TGTTCCAGCAGCTTAGTAGACCGGGGTAGCTTCGAGCAGTACTTC. Translating it yields CSSSLVDRGSFEQYF. The full variable domain, completed using reference TRBV7-9 and TRBJ2-7, is DTGVSQNPRHKITKRGQNVTFRCDPISEHNRLYWYRQTLGQGPEFLTYFQNEAQLEKSRLLSDRFSAERPKGSFSTLEIQRTEQGDSAMYLCSSSLVDRGSFEQYFGPGTRLTVT.

The genes are TRBV6-5 and TRBJ1-2; a weak D match, TRBD1 (5 bases). The CDR3 runs 13 residues. V was cut by 7 bases and J by 6 bases, with 15 bases left in between. Germline CDR1 and CDR2: MNHEY and SVGAGI. The chain's CDR3 is CASTPDRVNGYTF. The CDR3, as DNA: TGTGCCAGCACCCCCGACAGAGTCAATGGCTACACCTTC.

This chain joins TRBV7-9 and TRBJ1-1; D gene ambiguous. The CDR3 extends over 13 amino acids. V lost 5 bases and J 4 bases, leaving 11 bases between the germline ends. Germline V gene data show CDR1 as SEHNR and CDR2 as FQNEAQ (reference sequence). CDR3 region: CASSRQTSTEAFF. The CDR3 DNA is TGTGCCAGCAGCCGTCAGACTAGCACTGAAGCTTTCTTT.

The chain joins TRBV27 to TRBJ2-1, with D maybe TRBD2 (6 bases). Between the trimmed V and J ends, which lost 7 bases and 7 bases, there was a span of 14 bases. Germline assignment: CDR1 MNHEY and CDR2 SMNVEV (reference sequence). The CDR3 spans 13 residues. The CDR3 coding sequence is TGTGCCAGCAAACCATTTGCGGGGAATGAGCAGTTCTTC. Translation gives CASKPFAGNEQFF.

The count of this clone is one. The chain recombines TRBV27 with TRBJ2-7, with D perhaps matching TRBD2 (5 bases). The CDR3 has 15 amino acids. Germline V lookup: CDR1 MNHEY, CDR2 SMNVEV (reference sequence). Trimming shortened V by 3 bases and J by 0 bases, and 12 bases separated the two germline ends. CDR3 loop: CASSLGPGSSYEQYF. The CDR3 nucleotides are TGTGCCAGCAGTTTGGGTCCGGGGAGCTCCTACGAGCAGTACTTC.

Only one count was recorded for this clone. The chain joins TRBV6-6 to TRBJ2-3, with 10 bases lining up with TRBD1. The germline gives CDR1 MNHNY, CDR2 SVGAGI (reference sequence). V gave up 5 bases and J gave up 4 bases; unmatched junction bases: 9. The CDR3 extends over 16 amino acids. DNA for the CDR3: TGTGCCAGCAGTAGGCGACAGGGGGCTATGGCAGATACGCAGTATTTT. Protein product: CASSRRQGAMADTQYF.

The chain links TRBV28 to TRBJ1-2; no definite D call. Looked up from germline, CDR1 is MDHEN and CDR2 is SYDVKM. With 2 bases removed from V and 8 bases from J, the gap between germline ends came to 12 bases. The CDR3 contains 13 residues. CDR3 protein: CASSLGAPSGYTF. The CDR3 nucleotides are TGTGCCAGCAGTTTAGGCGCTCCTAGCGGCTACACCTTC.

The chain is built from TRBV5-1 and TRBJ2-1; D call uncertain. CDR1 and CDR2 from the germline V gene are SGHRS and YFSETQ. The CDR3 has 15 residues. V was cut by 3 bases and J by 5 bases, with 15 bases left in between. The CDR3 DNA follows: TGCGCCAGCAGCTCCAAGCTAGAGCGACACAATGAGCAGTTCTTC. Encoded protein: CASSSKLERHNEQFF.